These 18 T cell receptor beta chains were sequenced from one sample in a study of T cell changes during pregnancy in multiple sclerosis. The method was immunoSEQ multiplex PCR; TCRdb's version includes in-frame clones alone and lacks a portion of them. The sample has about 40,000 clones; around nine tenths are singletons. This material consisted of peripheral blood, taken before pregnancy. The origin of the receptors is a female donor with multiple sclerosis, enrolled in a pregnancy study.

Only one count was recorded for this clone. The V call is TRBV11-2, the J call TRBJ2-1; D perhaps matches TRBD2 (5 bases). Germline values: CDR1 SGHAT, CDR2 FQNNGV. Trimming left V 0 bases short and J 10 bases short, with 13 bases between. This CDR3 spans 14 amino acids. This chain's CDR3 is CASSLDRRGPEQFF. CDR3 coding DNA: TGTGCCAGCAGCTTAGATCGGAGAGGGCCCGAGCAGTTCTTC.

This chain links TRBV19 with TRBJ2-3; TRBD2 matches 9 bases. With V trimmed by 4 bases and J by 4 bases, 6 bases remained unmatched. This CDR3 has 15 amino acids. In germline, CDR1 is LNHDA, CDR2 SQIVND (reference sequence). CDR3 loop: CASSNIAGAADTQYF. CDR3 DNA sequence: TGTGCCAGTAGTAACATAGCGGGAGCAGCAGATACGCAGTATTTT. Using reference TRBV19 and TRBJ2-3 for the parts outside the CDR3, the full variable domain is DGGITQSPKYLFRKEGQNVTLSCEQNLNHDAMYWYRQDPGQGLRLIYYSQIVNDFQKGDIAEGYSVSREKKESFPLTVTSAQKNPTAFYLCASSNIAGAADTQYFGPGTRLTVL.

The chain couples TRBV5-1 to TRBJ1-3, with unresolved D. The ends were cut back, 4 bases at V and 0 bases at J, with 5 bases in the middle. This CDR3 comprises 13 residues. CDR1 is SGHRS and CDR2 is YFSETQ in the germline V gene. Here the CDR3 reads CASSPSSGNTIYF. The CDR3, as DNA: TGCGCCAGCAGCCCGAGCTCTGGAAACACCATATATTTT.

The V call is TRBV11-3, the J call TRBJ2-1; D perhaps matches TRBD2 (5 bases). Trimming removed 1 base at V and 0 bases at J, with 10 bases between. This CDR3 is 16 amino acids long. CDR1 and CDR2 (germline): SGHNT, YENEEA. DNA for the CDR3: TGTGCCAGCAGCTTAGGGGGAGCGAGCTCCTACAATGAGCAGTTCTTC. Its translation: CASSLGGASSYNEQFF.

The V and J genes are TRBV10-3 and TRBJ1-2; D is unresolved. This CDR3 region has 12 residues. V lost 2 bases to trimming and J lost 5 bases, with 6 bases between them. Germline CDR1 and CDR2: ENHRY and SYGVKD. The DNA of the CDR3 is TGTGCCATCAGTGAGACAGATTATGGCTACACCTTC. As protein: CAISETDYGYTF.

The chain uses TRBV7-9 and TRBJ2-7, with unresolved D. The CDR3 has 15 residues. CDR1 and CDR2 (germline): SEHNR, FQNEAQ (reference sequence). V lost 3 bases and J lost 2, with 14 bases in between. For the CDR3, the DNA is TGTGCCAGCAGCTTCAGTCGTGGGCAGCCCTACGAGCAGTACTTC. Translation: CASSFSRGQPYEQYF.

The chain is built from TRBV29-1 and TRBJ2-2; D ambiguous. Trimming removed 4 bases at V and 1 base at J, with 4 bases between. The CDR3 runs to 12 residues. Germline CDR1 is SQVTM and CDR2 is ANQGSEA. DNA of the CDR3: TGCAGCGTTGCCTGGAACACCGGGGAGCTGTTTTTT. Residues: CSVAWNTGELFF.

The chain joins TRBV4-2 to TRBJ1-3; D might be TRBD1 (5 bases). The V end was cut by 0 bases, the J end by 4 bases, with 13 bases between. CDR1 and CDR2 from the germline V gene are LGHNA and YNFKEQ. The CDR3 consists of 16 residues. The CDR3 loop is CASSQDWGGEGNTIYF. In DNA form, the CDR3 reads TGTGCCAGCAGCCAAGATTGGGGGGGGGAAGGAAACACCATATATTTT.

V gene TRBV29-1 combines with J gene TRBJ2-7; TRBD2 matches 14 bases. Germline assignment: CDR1 SQVTM and CDR2 ANQGSEA. The CDR3 runs to 14 residues. Trimming at V came to 5 bases and at J to 4 bases, leaving 4 bases not matched to a gene. The CDR3 sequence: CSVQGLAGVYEQYF. As DNA, the CDR3 is TGCAGCGTTCAGGGACTAGCGGGGGTGTACGAGCAGTACTTC.

The genes are TRBV30 and TRBJ1-1, with TRBD1 matching 9 bases. The CDR3 covers 15 residues. Germline values: CDR1 GTSNPN, CDR2 SVGIG (reference sequence). The V segment lost 1 base and the J segment 2 bases; nucleotides outside the gene matches: 5. The CDR3 region has the DNA TGTGCCTGGAGTGCCAAGGACAGGGGAAACACTGAAGCTTTCTTT. This sequence encodes CAWSAKDRGNTEAFF.

The chain is built from TRBV5-4 and TRBJ1-1; D gene uncertain. The CDR3 spans 15 residues. Germline V gene data show CDR1 as SGHNT and CDR2 as YYREEE (reference sequence). The V end was cut by 4 bases, the J end by 5 bases, with 18 bases between. This CDR3 reads CASSVRYQGGTEAFF. CDR3 sequence (DNA): TGTGCCAGCAGCGTCAGGTACCAAGGTGGGACTGAAGCTTTCTTT.

V and J are TRBV27 and TRBJ1-1; perhaps TRBD1 as D (6 bases). V lost 5 bases, J lost 0 bases, and 10 bases lay in between. CDR1 and CDR2 from the germline V gene are MNHEY and SMNVEV (reference sequence). The CDR3 consists of 14 residues. CDR3 nucleotides: TGTGCCAGCAGTCTGGGACAAATGAACACTGAAGCTTTCTTT. This sequence encodes CASSLGQMNTEAFF.

The CDR3: CASSSADLDEQYF. The CDR3 nucleotides read TGTGCCAGCAGTTCTGCTGACCTAGACGAGCAGTACTTC. The gene calls are TRBV7-2 and TRBJ2-7; D is unclear. The germline CDR1 and CDR2 sequences are SGHTA and FQGNSA. The CDR3 totals 13 residues. The germline V and J ends were trimmed by 6 bases and 5 bases, with 14 bases remaining between them. Based on the CDR3 plus reference TRBV7-2 and TRBJ2-7, the full variable domain is GAGVSQSPSNKVTEKGKDVELRCDPISGHTALYWYRQSLGQGLEFLIYFQGNSAPDKSGLPSDRFSAERTGGSVSTLTIQRTQQEDSAVYLCASSSADLDEQYFGPGTRLTVT.

The V call is TRBV4-3, the J call TRBJ2-1; 8 bases align to TRBD1. V was clipped by 0 bases and J by 4 bases; unmatched bases: 5. The CDR3 extends over 16 amino acids. Germline CDR1 is LGHNA and CDR2 is YSLEER. The CDR3 DNA reads as TGCGCCAGCAGCCAAGATCCGACAGGGGTTTACAATGAGCAGTTCTTC. This encodes CASSQDPTGVYNEQFF.

The gene calls are TRBV6-5 and TRBJ2-3; maybe TRBD2 (6 bases). The CDR3 is 11 residues long. Trimming shortened V by 8 bases and J by 6 bases, and 9 bases separated the two germline ends. Germline V CDR1 and CDR2: MNHEY, SVGAGI. The CDR3 protein is CASGGWDTQYF. For the CDR3, the DNA is TGTGCCAGCGGGGGGTGGGATACGCAGTATTTT.

V is TRBV5-6 and J is TRBJ2-3; D gene ambiguous. CDR1 SGHDT and CDR2 YYEEEE come from the germline V gene. V lost 5 bases and J lost 4, with 5 bases in between. The CDR3 extends over 11 amino acids. The CDR3 DNA reads as TGTGCCAGCAGGTCGGCAGATACGCAGTATTTT. This gives the protein CASRSADTQYF.

This chain joins TRBV19 and TRBJ1-1; D possibly corresponds to TRBD1 (5 bases). The germline V gene encodes CDR1 LNHDA and CDR2 SQIVND (reference sequence). The V gene lost 3 bases and the J gene lost 4 bases, with 15 bases spanning the gap. The CDR3 consists of 15 residues. The CDR3 nucleotides are TGTGCCAGTAGTATGGGGGGAATTATGAGCACTGAAGCTTTCTTT. Amino acid sequence: CASSMGGIMSTEAFF.

J is TRBJ2-7 and V is TRBV7-3; tentative D call: TRBD1 (7 bases). Germline V gene data show CDR1 as SGHTA and CDR2 as FQGTGA. The CDR3 is 13 amino acids. The ends were cut back, 5 bases at V and 6 bases at J, with 14 bases in the middle. This CDR3 reads CASSQGGEGEQYF. The CDR3 nucleotides are TGTGCCAGCAGCCAGGGGGGAGAGGGCGAGCAGTACTTC.